This TCR beta chain is drawn from a study of PD-L1 blockade in urothelial cancer (dated by TCRdb to about 2017). For the wider study: Every patient began therapy at some point between 2013 and 2015 and was given atezolizumab 1,200 mg intravenously every 3 weeks. Blood samples gave median yields of around 150,000 T cells and around 88,000 unique TCRs, along with a median clonality of approximately 0.08. The study, an exploratory multi-omic analysis, examined somatic, immune and clinical correlates of response to PD-L1 blockade with atezolizumab in urothelial cancer. Pretreatment tumor samples, along with matched peripheral blood serially collected before and after atezolizumab treatment, were subjected to TCR sequencing. About 90% of the roughly 29 patients were males with bladder-origin urothelial cancer, and 18 of 29 reported a prior smoking history. Blood samples were analyzed at 3 weeks after treatment start (second dose) and at 6 weeks after treatment start. An ECOG performance status of 0 or 1 was recorded for the patients, and 0 to 3 prior chemotherapy regimens had been received by the patients. Over 28 patients had pretreatment blood TCR-seq, about 25 had at least one posttreatment blood collection, and about 25 had tumor TCR-seq. Progression-free survival longer than 6 months counted as durable clinical benefit, and TCR features were additionally tested against both progression-free and overall survival. Whole exome sequencing and RNA sequencing of pretreatment tumors were performed alongside TCR sequencing in the same patients. Durable clinical benefit was achieved by nine patients but not by the remaining 20. What the authors observed across the whole study: Because the sample size was small (n ≈ 29) and many of the analyses were exploratory, the results are meant to be hypothesis-generating. Greater expansion of tumor-associated TCR clones in peripheral blood 3 weeks after the start of treatment was observed in patients with durable benefit (n of about 21, p = 0.022). Improved progression-free and overall survival was associated with having pretreatment peripheral blood TCR clonality below the median.

Synthetic TCR analog templates were spiked into each PCR so that absolute template abundance could be estimated from read counts. The immunoSEQ assay was used to amplify TCRbeta CDR3 regions from genomic DNA with bias-controlled V and J gene primers. Rearranged TCRbeta segments were sequenced at approximately 20X coverage. On the authors' methods: Clustering was used to correct sequencing errors, and CDR3s were annotated against IMGT so that V, D and J genes could be assigned. Downstream analyses used only productive TCRbeta rearrangements and left out out-of-frame or stop-codon sequences. Clonality was calculated as one minus the Shannon entropy normalized by the log of the number of unique productive sequences. Clones differing between time points or between blood and tumor were identified using Fisher's exact test with Benjamini-Hochberg correction, with an adjusted p below 0.01 applied as the threshold. TCRdb provides this immuneACCESS table in a form limited to in-frame rearrangements. Some clones are lacking; in checked studies, under half of them reflect an unresolved V gene, and why the rest are absent is not known. That table is the source of V, J and clone size, and D and trimming were worked out from the DNA. In this sample the table shows 55,000 to 85,000 clones, 65% to 85% of which occur a single time. The ten largest clones represent over 8.5% of the sample.

V drops 4 bases and J drops 4 bases, leaving 12 bases in between. The germline V gene gives CDR1 as ENHRY and CDR2 as SYGVKD. The CDR3 sequence holds 14 residues, the cysteine and phenylalanine included. Only the CDR3 DNA is retained, 42 bases long and in frame from the first base. The sample's time point, from its label and the paper: pretreatment peripheral blood. A cohort of about 27 patients with locally advanced or metastatic urothelial carcinoma, treated at Memorial Sloan Kettering on a trial protocol, was included. Peripheral blood mononuclear cells were collected pretreatment and during treatment, at between 1 and 8 total time points per patient. The Qiagen DNeasy Blood extraction kit was used to purify genomic DNA from total PBMCs and tumor samples. PBMCs were collected pretreatment and during treatment, and were isolated and stored as previously described. With regard to this clone: Its antigen has not been determined. No quality values exist for individual bases; no much larger clone is one base distant.

The chain is made from TRBV10-3 and TRBJ2-3; TRBD2 is perhaps the D gene, given 6 matching bases. The clonotype was recovered from a woman in her 70s with urothelial cancer. The sample here was PBMCs, taken around atezolizumab (anti-PD-L1) treatment. The CDR3 reads as follows: CAISVSTSSDTQYF. The base sequence is TGTGCCATCAGTGTCTCCACTAGCTCAGATACGCAGTATTTT.